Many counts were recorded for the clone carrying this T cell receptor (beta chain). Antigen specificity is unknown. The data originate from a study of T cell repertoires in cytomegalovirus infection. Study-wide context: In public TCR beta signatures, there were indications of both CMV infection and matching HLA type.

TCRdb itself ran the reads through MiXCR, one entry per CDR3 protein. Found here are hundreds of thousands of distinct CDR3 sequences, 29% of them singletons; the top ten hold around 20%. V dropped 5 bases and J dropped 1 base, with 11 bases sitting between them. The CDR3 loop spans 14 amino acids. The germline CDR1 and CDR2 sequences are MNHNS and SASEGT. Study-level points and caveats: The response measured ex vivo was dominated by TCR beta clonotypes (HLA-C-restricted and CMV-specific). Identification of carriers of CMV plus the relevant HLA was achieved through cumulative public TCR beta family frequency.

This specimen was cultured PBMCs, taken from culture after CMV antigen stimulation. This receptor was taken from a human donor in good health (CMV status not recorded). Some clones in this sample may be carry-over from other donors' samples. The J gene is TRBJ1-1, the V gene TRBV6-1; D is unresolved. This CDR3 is CASSRSGQNTEAFF. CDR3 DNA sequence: TGTGCCAGCAGTAGATCAGGTCAGAACACTGAAGCTTTCTTT.